These T cell receptor beta chains were read from a single sample in a study of blood T cell repertoires in COVID-19. Repertoires were generated with immunoSEQ multiplex PCR, while TCRdb's copy carries only in-frame clones and drops some. The table shows over 600,000 clones, with more than 80% occurring only once. The specimen sequenced was peripheral blood. The source of these receptors is a woman aged 18-29 years with acute or convalescent COVID-19. Each CDR3 is given with its conserved first and last residue. D genes are given only for firm matches. Size is stated for part of the rows, as once, few or many counts, or as a class when the clone is expanded.

CDR3 protein: CASSEILGADYGYTF
CDR3 DNA: TGTGCCAGCAGTGAAATCTTAGGGGCGGACTATGGCTACACCTTC
V gene: TRBV6-1
J gene: TRBJ1-2
clone size: NA
CDR3 length: 15
D gene: NA

CDR3 protein: CASSTRTGGASGYTF
CDR3 DNA: TGTGCCAGCAGCACCCGGACAGGGGGCGCGAGTGGCTACACCTTC
V gene: TRBV7-8
J gene: TRBJ1-2
clone size: NA
CDR3 length: 15
D gene: TRBD1

CDR3 protein: CASSFPPRWSSYNEQFF
CDR3 DNA: TGTGCCAGCAGCTTTCCCCCGCGGTGGAGCTCCTACAATGAGCAGTTCTTC
V gene: TRBV7-8
J gene: TRBJ2-1
clone size: NA
CDR3 length: 17
D gene: NA

CDR3 protein: CASSWDRGTGELFF
CDR3 DNA: TGTGCCAGCAGCTGGGACAGGGGTACCGGGGAGCTGTTTTTT
V gene: TRBV7-3
J gene: TRBJ2-2
clone size: NA
CDR3 length: 14
D gene: TRBD1

CDR3 protein: CASSIDRDSGAFF
CDR3 DNA: TGTGCCAGCAGTATCGACAGGGACTCGGGAGCTTTCTTT
V gene: TRBV2
J gene: TRBJ1-1
clone size: once
CDR3 length: 13
D gene: TRBD1

CDR3 protein: CASTYPGLSGNTIYF
CDR3 DNA: TGTGCCTCCACGTATCCAGGCCTCTCTGGAAACACCATATATTTT
V gene: TRBV30
J gene: TRBJ1-3
clone size: few
CDR3 length: 15
D gene: NA

CDR3 protein: CASSLTGGGGQPQHF
CDR3 DNA: TGTGCCAGCAGCTTAACGGGAGGGGGCGGCCAGCCCCAGCATTTT
V gene: TRBV7-2
J gene: TRBJ1-5
clone size: NA
CDR3 length: 15
D gene: TRBD1

CDR3 protein: CASSQRTGGNYGYTF
CDR3 DNA: TGTGCCAGCAGTCAGAGGACAGGGGGTAACTATGGCTACACCTTC
V gene: TRBV27
J gene: TRBJ1-2
clone size: NA
CDR3 length: 15
D gene: TRBD1

CDR3 protein: CASTGEYTEAFF
CDR3 DNA: TGTGCCAGTACCGGAGAGTACACTGAAGCTTTCTTT
V gene: TRBV19
J gene: TRBJ1-1
clone size: few
CDR3 length: 12
D gene: NA

CDR3 protein: CASSPPGGHGGPNNF
CDR3 DNA: TGTGCCAGCAGCCCTCCAGGGGGTCACGGAGGGCCCAATAACTTC
V gene: TRBV3-1/TRBV3-2
J gene: TRBJ2-5
clone size: NA
CDR3 length: 15
D gene: NA

CDR3 protein: CAWRGHRGLEGTNEKLFF
CDR3 DNA: TGTGCCTGGAGGGGGCACAGGGGGCTTGAAGGAACTAATGAAAAACTGTTTTTT
V gene: TRBV30
J gene: TRBJ1-4
clone size: NA
CDR3 length: 18
D gene: TRBD1

CDR3 protein: CASSSGELSNEQFF
CDR3 DNA: TGTGCCAGCAGTAGCGGGGAGCTTTCCAATGAGCAGTTCTTC
V gene: TRBV6-4
J gene: TRBJ2-1
clone size: NA
CDR3 length: 14
D gene: TRBD2

CDR3 protein: CASSVDQGGNTEAFF
CDR3 DNA: TGTGCCAGCAGCGTAGACCAGGGCGGGAACACTGAAGCTTTCTTT
V gene: TRBV9
J gene: TRBJ1-1
clone size: NA
CDR3 length: 15
D gene: NA

CDR3 protein: CASSIKGGREKLFF
CDR3 DNA: TGTGCCAGTAGTATAAAGGGGGGGCGTGAAAAACTGTTTTTT
V gene: TRBV19
J gene: TRBJ1-4
clone size: NA
CDR3 length: 14
D gene: NA

CDR3 protein: CASKQTQGVPTEAFF
CDR3 DNA: TGTGCCAGTAAACAAACACAGGGGGTTCCCACTGAAGCTTTCTTT
V gene: TRBV19
J gene: TRBJ1-1
clone size: NA
CDR3 length: 15
D gene: TRBD1

CDR3 protein: CASSGEVNYGYTF
CDR3 DNA: TGCGCCAGCTCCGGAGAGGTTAACTATGGCTACACCTTC
V gene: TRBV5-1
J gene: TRBJ1-2
clone size: NA
CDR3 length: 13
D gene: NA

CDR3 protein: CASSSRLGGMENEQFF
CDR3 DNA: TGTGCCAGTAGTTCCCGCCTGGGGGGGATGGAGAATGAGCAGTTCTTC
V gene: TRBV19
J gene: TRBJ2-1
clone size: NA
CDR3 length: 16
D gene: TRBD2

CDR3 protein: CASSPGDGQQLYEQYF
CDR3 DNA: TGTGCCAGCAGCCCAGGGGACGGACAGCAGTTGTACGAGCAGTACTTC
V gene: TRBV3-1/TRBV3-2
J gene: TRBJ2-7
clone size: NA
CDR3 length: 16
D gene: NA

CDR3 protein: CASSLPRTGWTEAFF
CDR3 DNA: TGCGCCAGCAGCCTCCCCCGTACAGGTTGGACTGAAGCTTTCTTT
V gene: TRBV4-3
J gene: TRBJ1-1
clone size: NA
CDR3 length: 15
D gene: NA

CDR3 protein: CASRPSGIEKLFF
CDR3 DNA: TGTGCCAGCAGACCCTCCGGGATCGAAAAACTGTTTTTT
V gene: TRBV12-3/TRBV12-4
J gene: TRBJ1-4
clone size: NA
CDR3 length: 13
D gene: NA

CDR3 protein: CATHLGTGDTEAFF
CDR3 DNA: TGTGCCACCCACCTAGGGACAGGGGACACTGAAGCTTTCTTT
V gene: TRBV24-1
J gene: TRBJ1-1
clone size: NA
CDR3 length: 14
D gene: TRBD1

CDR3 protein: CASRRDSVSYGYTF
CDR3 DNA: TGTGCCAGCAGACGGGACAGCGTCAGCTATGGCTACACCTTC
V gene: TRBV27
J gene: TRBJ1-2
clone size: NA
CDR3 length: 14
D gene: TRBD1